This TCR beta chain was sequenced for a study of cytomegalovirus exposure and HLA in healthy donors. Study-wide results and caveats: TCR beta sequences reportedly predicted the HLA-A and HLA-B alleles of most subjects accurately.

Researchers ran the PCR with 60 Vbeta and 13 Jbeta primers. Assay used: immunoSEQ multiplex PCR; TCRdb lists only in-frame clones, some missing. The profile shows 65,000 to 90,000 clones, more than 70% of them singletons. V shed 4 bases, J shed 4 bases, and the junction held 8 bases outside the gene matches. The germline gives CDR1 LNHDA, CDR2 SQIVND (reference sequence). The CDR3 is 15 amino acids. Comments on this clone: The antigen is not known.

Sequencing input: PBMCs. This clonotype was sampled from a man in his sixties in good health and CMV-seronegative. The chain joins TRBV19 to TRBJ2-7; TRBD2 matches 9 bases. This CDR3 reads CASSTWTSVSYEQYF. The CDR3 DNA reads as TGTGCCAGTAGTACGTGGACTAGCGTGTCGTACGAGCAGTACTTC.